The 9 T cell receptor beta chains below all came from one sample that was sequenced in a study of T cell repertoires in cytomegalovirus infection. A single record per CDR3 protein comes from TCRdb applying MiXCR to the reads. The repertoire has fewer than 200,000 distinct CDR3 sequences, under 25% of them found once; the top ten carry less than 3.5%. The specimen sequenced was PBMCs. The receptors shown here come from a human donor in good health (CMV status not recorded). Some clones in this sample may be carry-over from other donors' samples.

This chain joins TRBV28 and TRBJ2-2; TRBD1 is a possible D gene (6 bases). The CDR3 is 14 amino acids. Trimming left V 8 bases short and J 1 base short, with 11 bases between. Germline CDR1 and CDR2: MDHEN and SYDVKM. The CDR3 nucleotides are TGTGCCAGCCTCAGAGGGGGGAACACCGGGGAGCTGTTTTTT. Translating gives CASLRGGNTGELFF.

This clonotype was detected a few times. The V call is TRBV4-1, the J call TRBJ1-1, with D unresolved. V lost 0 bases, J lost 0 bases, and 8 bases lay in between. Per the germline V gene, CDR1 is MGHRA and CDR2 is YSYEKL. There are 15 residues in the CDR3. The DNA for the CDR3 is TGCGCCAGCAGCCAAGAAGTGGTTATGAACACTGAAGCTTTCTTT. The encoded protein is CASSQEVVMNTEAFF.

This clonotype was counted a single time. The genes are TRBV25-1 and TRBJ2-5; 8 bases map to TRBD2. The CDR3 runs to 16 residues. From germline, CDR1 is MGHDK and CDR2 SYGVNS. The V gene end was trimmed by 1 base and the J gene end by 5 bases; junction bases not matched to a gene: 9. The DNA for the CDR3 is TGTGCCAGCAGTGAATCGGTCGGGAGGGCCCGTGAGACCCAGTACTTC. This gives the protein CASSESVGRARETQYF.

About this clonotype: Compared with germline, one end of the junction differs, possibly owing to a read error. The J gene is TRBJ2-7, the V gene TRBV12-3 or TRBV12-4; tentative D call: TRBD1 (5 bases). There are 16 residues in the CDR3. In DNA, the CDR3 is TGTGCCAGCAGTTTATGGTCTCCAGGGAACTCCCACGAGCAGTACTTC. It specifies CASSLWSPGNSHEQYF.

The chain carries TRBV18 and TRBJ1-2; D not certain. V was shortened by 4 bases and J by 8 bases, with 14 bases between the two germline ends. Germline CDR1 is KGHSH and CDR2 is LQKENI. This CDR3 is 13 amino acids long. CDR3 loop: CASSHGFGGGYTF. Written as DNA, the CDR3 is TGTGCCAGCTCACACGGTTTTGGAGGGGGCTACACCTTC.

Concerning this clonotype: The conserved final phenylalanine or tryptophan is absent from the CDR3, which likely points to a read error. The chain is built from TRBV12-3 or TRBV12-4 and TRBJ2-1, with 10 bases aligning to TRBD2. Trimming removed 6 bases from V and 9 bases from J; junction bases left unmatched: 14. This CDR3 comprises 16 residues. The chain's CDR3 is CASRDEGLAGAIEQFS. The CDR3 coding sequence is TGTGCCAGCAGGGACGAGGGCCTAGCGGGGGCTATTGAGCAGTTCTCC.

This clonotype has ten or more counts. The chain couples TRBV6-1 to TRBJ1-5; possibly TRBD1 for D (5 bases). The CDR3 loop spans 16 amino acids. Trimming shortened V by 3 bases and J by 0 bases, and 12 bases separated the two germline ends. The V gene's germline CDR1 is MNHNS and CDR2 SASEGT. The DNA for the CDR3 is TGTGCCAGCAGTGATGAGAGGGGCGGTAGCAATCAGCCCCAGCATTTT. As protein: CASSDERGGSNQPQHF.

The chain carries TRBV7-2 and TRBJ2-6, with 10 positions matching TRBD2. The CDR3 covers 18 residues. V lost 1 base, J lost 4 bases, and 7 bases stayed unmatched. CDR1 is SGHTA and CDR2 is FQGNSA in the germline V gene. The CDR3 region is CASSLVLAGASGANVLTF. The CDR3 nucleotides are TGTGCCAGCAGCTTAGTTCTAGCGGGAGCCTCGGGGGCCAACGTCCTGACTTTC.

The chain is built from TRBV5-1 and TRBJ2-1; D is unclear. This CDR3 is built from 13 residues. Trimming stripped 0 bases from V and 8 bases from J, with 9 bases between. Germline V gene data show CDR1 as SGHRS and CDR2 as YFSETQ. In nucleotides, the CDR3 is TGCGCCAGCAGCTTGGGGGCTCTGGATGAGCAGTTCTTC. Translating it yields CASSLGALDEQFF.